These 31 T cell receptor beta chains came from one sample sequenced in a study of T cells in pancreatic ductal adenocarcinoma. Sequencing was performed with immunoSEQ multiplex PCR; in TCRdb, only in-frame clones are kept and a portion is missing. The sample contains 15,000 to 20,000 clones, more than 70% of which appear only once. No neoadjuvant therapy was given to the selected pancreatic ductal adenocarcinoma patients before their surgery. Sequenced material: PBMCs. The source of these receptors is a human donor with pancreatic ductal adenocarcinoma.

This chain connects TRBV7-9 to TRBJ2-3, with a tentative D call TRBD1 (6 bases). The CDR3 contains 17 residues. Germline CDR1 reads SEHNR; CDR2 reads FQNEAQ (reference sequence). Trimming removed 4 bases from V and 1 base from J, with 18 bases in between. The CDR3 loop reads CASSSSHRAGGTDTQYF. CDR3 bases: TGTGCCAGCAGCTCTTCACACAGGGCCGGCGGCACAGATACGCAGTATTTT.

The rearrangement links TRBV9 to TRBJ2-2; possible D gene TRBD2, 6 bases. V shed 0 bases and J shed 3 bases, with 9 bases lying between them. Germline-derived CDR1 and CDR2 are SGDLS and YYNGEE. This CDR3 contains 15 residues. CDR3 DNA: TGTGCCAGCAGCGTAGGGGGGGTACACACCGGGGAGCTGTTTTTT. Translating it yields CASSVGGVHTGELFF.

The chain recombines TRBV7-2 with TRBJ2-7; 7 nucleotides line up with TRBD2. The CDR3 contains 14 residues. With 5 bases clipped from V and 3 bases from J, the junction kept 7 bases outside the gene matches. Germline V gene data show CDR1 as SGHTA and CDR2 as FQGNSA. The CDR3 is CASSDLTGGYEQYF. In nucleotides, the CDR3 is TGTGCCAGCAGCGACCTGACGGGGGGCTACGAGCAGTACTTC.

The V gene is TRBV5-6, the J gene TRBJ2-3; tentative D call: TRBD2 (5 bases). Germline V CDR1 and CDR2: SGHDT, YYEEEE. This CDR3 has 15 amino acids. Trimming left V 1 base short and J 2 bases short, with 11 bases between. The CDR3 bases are TGTGCCAGCAGCTTGCCCTCCGGGGACACAGATACGCAGTATTTT. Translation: CASSLPSGDTDTQYF.

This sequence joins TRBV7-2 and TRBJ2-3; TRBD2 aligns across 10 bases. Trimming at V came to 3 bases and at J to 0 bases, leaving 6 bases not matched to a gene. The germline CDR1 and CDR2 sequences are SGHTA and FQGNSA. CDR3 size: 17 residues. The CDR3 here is CASSFIAGGGSTDTQYF. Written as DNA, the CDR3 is TGTGCCAGCAGCTTTATAGCGGGGGGCGGGAGCACAGATACGCAGTATTTT.

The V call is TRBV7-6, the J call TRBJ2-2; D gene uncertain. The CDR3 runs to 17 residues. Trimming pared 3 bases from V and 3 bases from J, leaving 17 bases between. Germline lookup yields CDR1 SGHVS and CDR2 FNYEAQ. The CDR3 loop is CASSFQASLEYTGELFF. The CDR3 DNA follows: TGTGCCAGCAGCTTTCAGGCCTCCCTCGAATACACCGGGGAGCTGTTTTTT.

The CDR3 loop reads CASSIWAGLGNTEAFF. DNA for the CDR3: TGTGCCAGTAGTATATGGGCGGGCTTAGGGAACACTGAAGCTTTCTTT. The rearrangement uses TRBV19 and TRBJ1-1; D gene ambiguous. CDR3 size: 16 residues. V dropped 2 bases and J dropped 1 base, with 14 bases sitting between them. The germline V gene has CDR1 LNHDA and CDR2 SQIVND (reference sequence).

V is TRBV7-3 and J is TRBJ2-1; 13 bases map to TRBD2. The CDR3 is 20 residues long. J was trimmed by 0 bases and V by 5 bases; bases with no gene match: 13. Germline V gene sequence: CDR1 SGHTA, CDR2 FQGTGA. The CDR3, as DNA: TGTGCCAGCAGCCCCAACCCCCGGACTAGCGGGAGAAGCTCCTACAATGAGCAGTTCTTC. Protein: CASSPNPRTSGRSSYNEQFF.

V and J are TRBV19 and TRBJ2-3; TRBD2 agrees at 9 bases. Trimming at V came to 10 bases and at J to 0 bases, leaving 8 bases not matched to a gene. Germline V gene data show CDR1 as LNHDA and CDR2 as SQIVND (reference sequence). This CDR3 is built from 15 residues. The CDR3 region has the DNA TGTGCCACCGACGCGGGGGGGCGGAGCACAGATACGCAGTATTTT. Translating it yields CATDAGGRSTDTQYF.

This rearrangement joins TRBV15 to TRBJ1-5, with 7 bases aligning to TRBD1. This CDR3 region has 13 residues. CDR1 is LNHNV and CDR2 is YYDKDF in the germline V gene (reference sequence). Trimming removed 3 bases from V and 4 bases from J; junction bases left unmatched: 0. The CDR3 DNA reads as TGTGCCACCAGCAGGACAGGGAATCAGCCCCAGCATTTT. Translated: CATSRTGNQPQHF.

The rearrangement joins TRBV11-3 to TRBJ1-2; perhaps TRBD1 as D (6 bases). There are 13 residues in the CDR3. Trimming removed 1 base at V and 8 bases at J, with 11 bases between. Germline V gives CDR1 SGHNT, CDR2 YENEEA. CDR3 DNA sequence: TGTGCCAGCAGCTTAGGGGCAGGGGAAGGCTACACCTTC. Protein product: CASSLGAGEGYTF.

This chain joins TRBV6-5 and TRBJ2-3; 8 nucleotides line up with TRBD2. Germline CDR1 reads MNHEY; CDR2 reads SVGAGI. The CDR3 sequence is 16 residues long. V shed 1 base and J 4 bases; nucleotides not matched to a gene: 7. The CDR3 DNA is TGTGCCAGCAGTTACTTCGGGGGGGATATTCCAGATACGCAGTATTTT. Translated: CASSYFGGDIPDTQYF.

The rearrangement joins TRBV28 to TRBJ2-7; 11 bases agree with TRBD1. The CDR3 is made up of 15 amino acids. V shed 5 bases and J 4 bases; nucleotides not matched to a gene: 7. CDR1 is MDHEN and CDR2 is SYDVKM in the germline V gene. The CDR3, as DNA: TGTGCCAGCAGTCAGGACAGGGGGCGCGAGTACGAGCAGTACTTC. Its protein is CASSQDRGREYEQYF.

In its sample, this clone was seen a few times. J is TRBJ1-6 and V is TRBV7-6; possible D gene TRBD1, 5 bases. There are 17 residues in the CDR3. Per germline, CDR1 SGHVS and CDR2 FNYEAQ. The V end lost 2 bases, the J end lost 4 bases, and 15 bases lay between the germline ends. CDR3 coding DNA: TGTGCCAGCAGCTTAAGCGCGGGAGGGGCTTATAATTCACCCCTCCACTTT. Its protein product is CASSLSAGGAYNSPLHF.

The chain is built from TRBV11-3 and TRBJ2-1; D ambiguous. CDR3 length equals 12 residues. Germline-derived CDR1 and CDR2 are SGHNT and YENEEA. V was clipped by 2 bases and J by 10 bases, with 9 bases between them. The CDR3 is CASSLSTYEQFF. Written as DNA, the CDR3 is TGTGCCAGCAGCTTAAGCACGTACGAGCAGTTCTTC. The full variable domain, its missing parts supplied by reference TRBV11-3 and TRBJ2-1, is EAGVVQSPRYKIIEKKQPVAFWCNPISGHNTLYWYLQNLGQGPELLIRYENEEAVDDSQLPKDRFSAERLKGVDSTLKIQPAELGDSAVYLCASSLSTYEQFFGPGTRLTVL.

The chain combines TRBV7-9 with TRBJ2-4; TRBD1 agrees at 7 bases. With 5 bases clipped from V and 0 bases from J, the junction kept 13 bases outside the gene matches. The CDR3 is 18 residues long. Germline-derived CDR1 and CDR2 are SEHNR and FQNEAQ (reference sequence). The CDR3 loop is CASSPGQALAIAKNIQYF. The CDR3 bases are TGTGCCAGCAGCCCCGGACAGGCACTGGCTATAGCCAAAAACATTCAGTACTTC.

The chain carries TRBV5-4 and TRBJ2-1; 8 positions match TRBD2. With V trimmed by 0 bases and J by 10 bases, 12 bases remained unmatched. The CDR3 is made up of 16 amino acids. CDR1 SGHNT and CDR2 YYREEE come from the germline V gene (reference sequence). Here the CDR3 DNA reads TGTGCCAGCAGCTTGGCCCCCGGGGGGGCGTCGAGGGAGCAGTTCTTC. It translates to CASSLAPGGASREQFF. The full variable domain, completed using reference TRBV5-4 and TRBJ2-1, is ETGVTQSPTHLIKTRGQQVTLRCSSQSGHNTVSWYQQALGQGPQFIFQYYREEENGRGNFPPRFSGLQFPNYSSELNVNALELDDSALYLCASSLAPGGASREQFFGPGTRLTVL.

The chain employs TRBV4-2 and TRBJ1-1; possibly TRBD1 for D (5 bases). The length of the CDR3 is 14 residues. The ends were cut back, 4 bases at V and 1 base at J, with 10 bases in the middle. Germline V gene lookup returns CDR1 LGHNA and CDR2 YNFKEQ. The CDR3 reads CASSRTQGNTEAFF. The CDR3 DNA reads TGTGCCAGCAGCCGGACCCAGGGGAACACTGAAGCTTTCTTT.

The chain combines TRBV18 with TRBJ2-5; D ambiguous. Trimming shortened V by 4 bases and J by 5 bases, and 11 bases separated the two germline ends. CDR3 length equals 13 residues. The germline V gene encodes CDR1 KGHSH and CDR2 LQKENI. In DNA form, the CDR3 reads TGTGCCAGCTCACTAAGGCGGCCCGAGACCCAGTACTTC. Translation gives CASSLRRPETQYF. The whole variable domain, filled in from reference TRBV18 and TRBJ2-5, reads NAGVMQNPRHLVRRRGQEARLRCSPMKGHSHVYWYRQLPEEGLKFMVYLQKENIIDESGMPKERFSAEFPKEGPSILRIQQVVRGDSAAYFCASSLRRPETQYFGPGTRLLVL.

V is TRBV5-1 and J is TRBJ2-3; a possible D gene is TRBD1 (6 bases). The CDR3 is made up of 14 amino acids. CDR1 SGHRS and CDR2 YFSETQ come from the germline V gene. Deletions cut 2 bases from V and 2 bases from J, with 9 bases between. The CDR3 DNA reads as TGCGCCAGCAGCTTAGACAGGAACACAGATACGCAGTATTTT. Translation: CASSLDRNTDTQYF.

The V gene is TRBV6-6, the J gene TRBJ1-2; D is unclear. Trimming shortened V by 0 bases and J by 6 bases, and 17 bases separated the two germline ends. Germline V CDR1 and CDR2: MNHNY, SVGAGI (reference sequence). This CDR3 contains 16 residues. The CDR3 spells CASSYSISGVYDGYTF. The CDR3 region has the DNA TGTGCCAGCAGTTACTCGATATCCGGGGTGTATGATGGCTACACCTTC.

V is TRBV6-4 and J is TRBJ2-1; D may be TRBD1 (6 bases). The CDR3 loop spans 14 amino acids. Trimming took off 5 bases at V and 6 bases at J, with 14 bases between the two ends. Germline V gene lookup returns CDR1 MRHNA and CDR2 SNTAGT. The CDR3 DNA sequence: TGTGCCAGCAGTCCCGGGACAACCGTCAATGAGCAGTTCTTC. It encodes CASSPGTTVNEQFF.

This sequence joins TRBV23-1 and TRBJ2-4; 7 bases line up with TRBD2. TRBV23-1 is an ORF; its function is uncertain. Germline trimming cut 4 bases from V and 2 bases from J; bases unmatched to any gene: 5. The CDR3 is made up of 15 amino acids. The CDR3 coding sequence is TGCGCCAGCAGTCGGGGGGGTTTGACCAAAAACATTCAGTACTTC. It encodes CASSRGGLTKNIQYF.

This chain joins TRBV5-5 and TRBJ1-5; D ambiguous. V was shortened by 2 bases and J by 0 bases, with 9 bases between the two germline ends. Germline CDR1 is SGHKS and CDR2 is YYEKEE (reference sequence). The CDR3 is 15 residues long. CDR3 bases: TGTGCCAGCAGCTTCAATCAGTATAGCAATCAGCCCCAGCATTTT. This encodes CASSFNQYSNQPQHF.

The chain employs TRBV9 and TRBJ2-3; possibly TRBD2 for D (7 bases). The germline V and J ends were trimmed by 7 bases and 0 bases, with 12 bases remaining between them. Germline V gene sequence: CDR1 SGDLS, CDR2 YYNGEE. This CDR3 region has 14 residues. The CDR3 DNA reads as TGTGCCAGCCAGGAGGGGGGGAGCACAGATACGCAGTATTTT. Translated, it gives CASQEGGSTDTQYF.

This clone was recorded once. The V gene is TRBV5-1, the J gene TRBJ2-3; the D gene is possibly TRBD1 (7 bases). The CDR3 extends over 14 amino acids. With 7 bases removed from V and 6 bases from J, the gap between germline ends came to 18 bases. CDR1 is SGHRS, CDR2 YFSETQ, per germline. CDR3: CASGLGGGRDTQYF. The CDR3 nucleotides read TGCGCCAGCGGTTTAGGAGGGGGCCGGGATACGCAGTATTTT.

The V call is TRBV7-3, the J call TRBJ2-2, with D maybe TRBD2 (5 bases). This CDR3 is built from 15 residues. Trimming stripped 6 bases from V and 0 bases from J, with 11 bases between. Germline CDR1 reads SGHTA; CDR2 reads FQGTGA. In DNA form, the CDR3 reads TGTGCCAGCAGGGTTACCGGGACGAACACCGGGGAGCTGTTTTTT. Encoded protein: CASRVTGTNTGELFF.

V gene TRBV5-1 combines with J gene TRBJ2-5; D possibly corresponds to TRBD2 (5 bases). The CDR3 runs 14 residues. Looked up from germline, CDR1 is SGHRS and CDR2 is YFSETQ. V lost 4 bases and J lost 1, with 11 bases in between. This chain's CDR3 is CASSPGSTQETQYF. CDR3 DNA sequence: TGCGCCAGCAGCCCGGGATCGACCCAAGAGACCCAGTACTTC. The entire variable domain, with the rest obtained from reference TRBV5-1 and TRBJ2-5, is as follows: KAGVTQTPRYLIKTRGQQVTLSCSPISGHRSVSWYQQTPGQGLQFLFEYFSETQRNKGNFPGRFSGRQFSNSRSEMNVSTLELGDSALYLCASSPGSTQETQYFGPGTRLLVL.

CDR3 protein: CASSSSPNTEAFF. DNA of the CDR3: TGTGCCAGCAGTTCGAGTCCGAACACTGAAGCTTTCTTT. The V call is TRBV28, the J call TRBJ1-1; D not certain. Trimming removed 4 bases at V and 1 base at J, with 7 bases between. The CDR3 is made up of 13 amino acids. Germline CDR1 and CDR2: MDHEN and SYDVKM. Full variable domain (rest looked up from reference TRBV28 and TRBJ1-1): DVKVTQSSRYLVKRTGEKVFLECVQDMDHENMFWYRQDPGLGLRLIYFSYDVKMKEKGDIPEGYSVSREKKERFSLILESASTNQTSMYLCASSSSPNTEAFFGQGTRLTVV.

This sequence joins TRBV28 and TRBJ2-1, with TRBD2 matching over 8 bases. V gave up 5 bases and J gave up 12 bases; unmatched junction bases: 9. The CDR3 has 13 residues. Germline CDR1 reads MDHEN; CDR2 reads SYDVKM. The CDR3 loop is CASSGPGLGAQFF. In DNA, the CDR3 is TGTGCCAGCAGTGGGCCGGGACTAGGGGCGCAGTTCTTC. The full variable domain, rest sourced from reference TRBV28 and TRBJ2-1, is DVKVTQSSRYLVKRTGEKVFLECVQDMDHENMFWYRQDPGLGLRLIYFSYDVKMKEKGDIPEGYSVSREKKERFSLILESASTNQTSMYLCASSGPGLGAQFFGPGTRLTVL.

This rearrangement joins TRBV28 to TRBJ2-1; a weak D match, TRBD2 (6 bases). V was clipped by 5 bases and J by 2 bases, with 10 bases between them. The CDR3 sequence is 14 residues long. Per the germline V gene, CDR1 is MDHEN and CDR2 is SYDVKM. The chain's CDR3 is CASSPGGTYNEQFF. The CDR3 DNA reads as TGTGCCAGCAGTCCCGGGGGTACCTACAATGAGCAGTTCTTC.